This T cell receptor beta chain stems from a study of CD8 T cells in ankylosing spondylitis. Findings of the study overall: Significantly higher representation of disease-linked clones was reported for matched ankylosing spondylitis synovial fluid. A TCR beta motif of seven or eight highly homologous variants appeared characteristic of ankylosing spondylitis blood.

Concerning this clonotype itself: Its antigen is not known.

Scientists made TCR beta libraries using quantitative 5'-RACE with molecular barcodes. TCRdb reprocessed the 5' RACE reads via MiXCR and lists one record per CDR3 protein. The profile covers about 220,000 distinct CDR3 sequences, with roughly 18% appearing a single time and roughly 46% taken by the ten largest. The sequenced material came from blood, either unsorted or a sorted T cell fraction (not recorded which). The receptor's source is a male donor with ankylosing spondylitis.

For the CDR3, the DNA is TGTGCCAGCAGCGTTGACTCCCCCACAGATACGCAGTATTTT. It encodes CASSVDSPTDTQYF. The chain uses TRBV9 and TRBJ2-3; D gene unclear. Germline V gene sequence: CDR1 SGDLS, CDR2 YYNGEE. Trimming took 2 bases from V and 2 from J, leaving 9 bases between them. The CDR3 consists of 14 residues.